This T cell receptor (beta chain) appears in the sequencing data of a study of T cell changes during pregnancy in multiple sclerosis. Libraries were prepared by immunoSEQ multiplex PCR; TCRdb keeps only in-frame clonotypes and omits some of them. The table shows about 20,000 clones, with roughly 90% occurring only once. The V and J ends lost 6 bases and 4 bases respectively, with 14 bases between them. CDR1 and CDR2 (germline): MNHEY, SVGAGI. The CDR3 totals 14 residues. V gene TRBV6-5 combines with J gene TRBJ2-3; TRBD1 might be the D (5 bases). This TCR was sampled from a female donor in good health, enrolled as a control in a pregnancy study. The starting material was CD8+ T cells from peripheral blood mononuclear cells, obtained in the third trimester of pregnancy. This chain's CDR3 is CASRLNRNPDTQYF. The CDR3 bases are TGTGCCAGCAGGTTAAACAGGAACCCAGATACGCAGTATTTT.